The T cell receptor (beta chain) described here comes from a study of blood T cells in healthy people across ages. Study-wide findings and caveats: Diversity was higher, and naive CD4+ cells more numerous, in long-lived donors than in aged donors.

Samples each yielded at least 6 micrograms of total RNA. Next came a second PCR, run for roughly 7 to 12 cycles, which used a sample-barcoded 5' primer along with a J-beta primer mix. Every single cDNA molecule received a tag from a template-switch adaptor with 12 random nucleotides. TCRdb re-called the 5' RACE reads with MiXCR, one entry per CDR3 protein. The sample records roughly 800,000 distinct CDR3 sequences, 40% to 65% being singletons. Turning to this clonotype: Its target is unknown. One base away lies a much larger clone, so this may be a sequencing read error.

The CDR3 is 18 amino acids. CDR1 is SGHAT and CDR2 is FQNNGV in the germline V gene. The sequence was obtained from an older man in good health. The source material was blood. The chain links TRBV11-2 to TRBJ2-1; 9 bases line up with TRBD2. The DNA matches TRBJ2-7 better at its end, which makes the J call doubtful. The CDR3 reads CASSSNGLAGESYNEQYF. CDR3 bases: TGTGCCAGCAGCTCCAACGGGTTAGCGGGAGAGTCCTACAATGAGCAGTACTTC.